This T cell receptor beta chain was recorded in a study of blood T cell repertoires in COVID-19. Overall study: Collection of acute and convalescent COVID-19 samples took place in the United States, Italy and Spain.

Per the original methods: Reference gene primers were amplified, and this amplification served to estimate nucleated cell counts. TCRdb keeps only in-frame clones here, not all; method: immunoSEQ multiplex PCR. The V and J calls and clone size are taken from that table; D and trimming were inferred from the DNA. This table holds 100,000 or so clones, 70% to 90% found once. The ends lost 5 bases at V and 4 bases at J; junction bases unmatched: 11. The germline V gene encodes CDR1 SGHTA and CDR2 FQGNSA. CDR3 length: 16 residues. This clone has more than one count but fewer than ten. This clonotype originated in a man in his 60s with acute or convalescent COVID-19. Sample: peripheral blood. V usage is TRBV7-2 and J usage is TRBJ1-1, with 9 nucleotides matching TRBD1. For the CDR3, the DNA is TGTGCCAGCAGCCCTGAATTCACAGGGGGCGGCACTGAAGCTTTCTTT. This encodes CASSPEFTGGGTEAFF.